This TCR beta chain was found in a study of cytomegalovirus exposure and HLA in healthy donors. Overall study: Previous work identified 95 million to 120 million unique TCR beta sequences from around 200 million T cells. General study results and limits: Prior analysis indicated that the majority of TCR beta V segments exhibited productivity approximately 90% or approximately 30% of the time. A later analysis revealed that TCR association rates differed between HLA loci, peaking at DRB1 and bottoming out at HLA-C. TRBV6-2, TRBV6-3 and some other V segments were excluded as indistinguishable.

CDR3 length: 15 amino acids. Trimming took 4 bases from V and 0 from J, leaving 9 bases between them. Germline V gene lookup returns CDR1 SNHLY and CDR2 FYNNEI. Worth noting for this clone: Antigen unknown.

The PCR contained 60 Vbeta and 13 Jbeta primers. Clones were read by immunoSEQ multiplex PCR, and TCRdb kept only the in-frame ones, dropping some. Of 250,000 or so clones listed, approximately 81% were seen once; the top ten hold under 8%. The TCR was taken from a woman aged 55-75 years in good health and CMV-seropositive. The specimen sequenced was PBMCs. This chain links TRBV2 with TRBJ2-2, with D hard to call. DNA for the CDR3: TGTGCCAGCAGTGTCGCAGGTTCGAACACCGGGGAGCTGTTTTTT. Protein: CASSVAGSNTGELFF. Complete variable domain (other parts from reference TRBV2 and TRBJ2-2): EPEVTQTPSHQVTQMGQEVILRCVPISNHLYFYWYRQILGQKVEFLVSFYNNEISEKSEIFDDQFSVERPDGSNFTLKIRSTKLEDSAMYFCASSVAGSNTGELFFGEGSRLTVL.